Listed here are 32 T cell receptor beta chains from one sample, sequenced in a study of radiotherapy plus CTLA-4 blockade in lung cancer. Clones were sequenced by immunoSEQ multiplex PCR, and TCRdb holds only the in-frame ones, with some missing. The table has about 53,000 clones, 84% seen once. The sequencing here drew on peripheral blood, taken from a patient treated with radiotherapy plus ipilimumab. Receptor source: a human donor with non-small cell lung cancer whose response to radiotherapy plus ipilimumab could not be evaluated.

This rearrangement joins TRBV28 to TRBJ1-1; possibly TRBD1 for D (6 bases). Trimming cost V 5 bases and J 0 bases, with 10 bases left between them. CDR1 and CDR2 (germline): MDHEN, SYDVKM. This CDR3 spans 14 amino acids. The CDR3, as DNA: TGTGCCAGCAGTCTGGGGGCTATGAACACTGAAGCTTTCTTT. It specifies CASSLGAMNTEAFF.

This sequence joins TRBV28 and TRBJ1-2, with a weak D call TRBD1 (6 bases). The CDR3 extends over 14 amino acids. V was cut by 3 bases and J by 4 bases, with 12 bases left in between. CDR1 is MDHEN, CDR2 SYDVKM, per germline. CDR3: CASSFRTAGYGYTF. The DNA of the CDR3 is TGTGCCAGCAGTTTTCGGACAGCCGGCTATGGCTACACCTTC.

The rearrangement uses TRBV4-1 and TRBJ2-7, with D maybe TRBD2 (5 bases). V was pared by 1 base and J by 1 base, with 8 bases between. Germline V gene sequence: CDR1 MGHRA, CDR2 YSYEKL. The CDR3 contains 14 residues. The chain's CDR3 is CASSQGRMSYEQYF. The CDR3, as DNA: TGCGCCAGCAGCCAAGGGAGGATGTCCTACGAGCAGTACTTC.

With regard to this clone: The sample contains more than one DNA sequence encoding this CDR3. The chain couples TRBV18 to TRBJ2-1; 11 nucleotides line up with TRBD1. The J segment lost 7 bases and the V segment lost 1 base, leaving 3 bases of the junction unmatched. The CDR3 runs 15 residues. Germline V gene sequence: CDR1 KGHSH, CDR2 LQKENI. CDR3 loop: CASSPRTGGRNEQFF. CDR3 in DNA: TGTGCCAGCTCACCACGGACAGGGGGCAGGAATGAGCAGTTCTTC.

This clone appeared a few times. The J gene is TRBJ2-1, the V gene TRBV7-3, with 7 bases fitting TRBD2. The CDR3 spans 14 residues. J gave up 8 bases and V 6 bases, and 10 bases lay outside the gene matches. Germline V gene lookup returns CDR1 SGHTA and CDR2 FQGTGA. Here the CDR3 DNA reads TGTGCCAGCAGTATCGGGAGGATGGAGGATGAGCAGTTCTTC. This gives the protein CASSIGRMEDEQFF.

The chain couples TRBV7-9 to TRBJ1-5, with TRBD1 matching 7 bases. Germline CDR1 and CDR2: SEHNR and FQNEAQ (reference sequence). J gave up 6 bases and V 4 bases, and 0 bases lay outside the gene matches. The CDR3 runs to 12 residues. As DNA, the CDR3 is TGTGCCAGCAGCTGGACAGGTCAGCCCCAGCATTTT. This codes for CASSWTGQPQHF.

The DNA of the CDR3 is TGTGCCACCGAAGGGGGCGACGGGAATTCCTACGAGCAGTACTTC. It encodes CATEGGDGNSYEQYF. V and J are TRBV2 and TRBJ2-5; TRBD1 matches at 7 bases. The last part of the DNA fits TRBJ2-7 better; the J call may be wrong. The length of the CDR3 is 15 residues. Germline V lookup: CDR1 SNHLY, CDR2 FYNNEI.

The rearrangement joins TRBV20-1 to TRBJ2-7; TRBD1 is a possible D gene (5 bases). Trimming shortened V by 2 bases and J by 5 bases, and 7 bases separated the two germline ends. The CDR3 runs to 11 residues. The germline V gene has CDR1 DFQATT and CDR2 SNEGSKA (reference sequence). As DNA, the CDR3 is TGCAGTGCTAGAAAGGGGAACGAGCAGTACTTC. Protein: CSARKGNEQYF.

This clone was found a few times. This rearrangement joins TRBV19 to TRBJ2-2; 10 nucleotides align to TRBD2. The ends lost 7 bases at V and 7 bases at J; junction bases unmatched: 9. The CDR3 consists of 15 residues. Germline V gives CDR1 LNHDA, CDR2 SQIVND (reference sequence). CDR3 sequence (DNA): TGTGCCAGTACCCATCCCCTAGCGGGAGTCGGGGAGCTGTTTTTT. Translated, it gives CASTHPLAGVGELFF.

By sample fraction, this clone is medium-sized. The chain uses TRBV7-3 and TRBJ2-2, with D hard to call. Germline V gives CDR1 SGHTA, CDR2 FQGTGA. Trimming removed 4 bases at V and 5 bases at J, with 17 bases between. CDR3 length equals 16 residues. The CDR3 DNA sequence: TGTGCCAGCAGCTCCCAGCGCCCTAAGGTTACCGGGGAGCTGTTTTTT. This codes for CASSSQRPKVTGELFF. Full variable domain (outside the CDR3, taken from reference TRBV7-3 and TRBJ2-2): GAGVSQTPSNKVTEKGKYVELRCDPISGHTALYWYRQSLGQGPEFLIYFQGTGAADDSGLPNDRFFAVRPEGSVSTLKIQRTERGDSAVYLCASSSQRPKVTGELFFGEGSRLTVL.

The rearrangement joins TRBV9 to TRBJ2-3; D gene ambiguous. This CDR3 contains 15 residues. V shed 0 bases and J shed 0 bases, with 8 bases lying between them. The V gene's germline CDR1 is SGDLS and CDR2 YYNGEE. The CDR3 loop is CASSVGRVSTDTQYF. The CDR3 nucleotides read TGTGCCAGCAGCGTAGGGAGAGTCAGCACAGATACGCAGTATTTT.

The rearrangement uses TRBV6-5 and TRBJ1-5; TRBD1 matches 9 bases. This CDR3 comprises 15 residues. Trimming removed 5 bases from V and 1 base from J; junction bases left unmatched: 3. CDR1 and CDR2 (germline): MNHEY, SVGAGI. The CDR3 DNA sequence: TGTGCCAGCAGTCTGGGACAGGGAAGCAATCAGCCCCAGCATTTT. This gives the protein CASSLGQGSNQPQHF.

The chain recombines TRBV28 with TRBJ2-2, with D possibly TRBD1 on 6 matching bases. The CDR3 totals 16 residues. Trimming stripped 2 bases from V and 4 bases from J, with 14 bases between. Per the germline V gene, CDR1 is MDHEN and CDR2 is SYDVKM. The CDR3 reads CASSLLRIRGTGELFF. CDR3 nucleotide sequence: TGTGCCAGCAGTTTACTCCGTATCAGGGGCACCGGGGAGCTGTTTTTT.

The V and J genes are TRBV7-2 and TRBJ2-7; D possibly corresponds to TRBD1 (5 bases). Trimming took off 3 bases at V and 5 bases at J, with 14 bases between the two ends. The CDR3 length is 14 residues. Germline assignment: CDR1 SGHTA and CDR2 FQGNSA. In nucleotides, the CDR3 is TGTGCCAGCAGCTTCTCCAGGGTAAGCGACGAGCAGTACTTC. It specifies CASSFSRVSDEQYF.

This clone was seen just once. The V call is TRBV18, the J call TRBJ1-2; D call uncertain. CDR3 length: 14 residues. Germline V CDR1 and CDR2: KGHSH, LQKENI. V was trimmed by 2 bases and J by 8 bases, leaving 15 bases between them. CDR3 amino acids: CASSPAGSNTGYTF. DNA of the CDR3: TGTGCCAGCTCACCAGCGGGCAGCAATACGGGCTACACCTTC.

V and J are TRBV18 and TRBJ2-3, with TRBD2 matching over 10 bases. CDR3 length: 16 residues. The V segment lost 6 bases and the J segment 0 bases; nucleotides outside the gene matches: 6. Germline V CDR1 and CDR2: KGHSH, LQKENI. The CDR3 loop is CASSRLAGASTDTQYF. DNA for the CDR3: TGTGCCAGCTCGCGCCTAGCGGGAGCAAGCACAGATACGCAGTATTTT. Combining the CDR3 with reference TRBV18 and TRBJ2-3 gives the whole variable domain NAGVMQNPRHLVRRRGQEARLRCSPMKGHSHVYWYRQLPEEGLKFMVYLQKENIIDESGMPKERFSAEFPKEGPSILRIQQVVRGDSAAYFCASSRLAGASTDTQYFGPGTRLTVL.

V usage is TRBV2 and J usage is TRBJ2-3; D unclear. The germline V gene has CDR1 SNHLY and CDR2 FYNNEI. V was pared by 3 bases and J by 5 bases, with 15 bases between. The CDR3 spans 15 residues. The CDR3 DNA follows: TGTGCCAGCAGTGACCCCCCGAGCGTGGGAGATACGCAGTATTTT. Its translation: CASSDPPSVGDTQYF.

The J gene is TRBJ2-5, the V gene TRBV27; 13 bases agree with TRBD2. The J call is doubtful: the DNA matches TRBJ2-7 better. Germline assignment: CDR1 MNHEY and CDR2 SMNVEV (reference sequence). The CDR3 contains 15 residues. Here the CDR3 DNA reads TGTGCCAGCAGTCCCCGACTAGCGGGAGGTTACGAGCAGTACTTC. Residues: CASSPRLAGGYEQYF.

The CDR3 protein is CASSLTRDTWGTQYF. The CDR3 nucleotides are TGTGCCAGCAGCCTTACCCGGGACACCTGGGGTACGCAGTATTTT. The J gene is TRBJ2-3, the V gene TRBV9, with a possible D match to TRBD1 (6 bases). Trimming shortened V by 4 bases and J by 8 bases, and 20 bases separated the two germline ends. Germline values: CDR1 SGDLS, CDR2 YYNGEE. The CDR3 length is 15 residues.

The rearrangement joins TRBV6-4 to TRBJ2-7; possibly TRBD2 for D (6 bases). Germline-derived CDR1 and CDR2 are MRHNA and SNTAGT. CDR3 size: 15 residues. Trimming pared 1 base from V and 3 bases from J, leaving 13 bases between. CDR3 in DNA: TGTGCCAGCAGTGACTTTCGGCGGGGCCACTACGAGCAGTACTTC. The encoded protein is CASSDFRRGHYEQYF.

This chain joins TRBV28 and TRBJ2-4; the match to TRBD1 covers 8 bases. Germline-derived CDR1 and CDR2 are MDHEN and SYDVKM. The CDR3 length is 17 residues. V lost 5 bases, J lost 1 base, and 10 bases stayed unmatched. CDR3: CASSPARQGRAKNIQYF. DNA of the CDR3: TGTGCCAGCAGTCCAGCCCGACAGGGGAGGGCCAAAAACATTCAGTACTTC.

CDR3 amino acids: CASSLPGTGTYEQYF. The CDR3 bases are TGTGCCAGCAGTCTCCCCGGGACAGGGACGTACGAGCAGTACTTC. The chain joins TRBV27 to TRBJ2-7, with 9 bases lining up with TRBD1. This CDR3 is 15 amino acids long. The germline V gene has CDR1 MNHEY and CDR2 SMNVEV (reference sequence). With V trimmed by 5 bases and J by 4 bases, 9 bases remained unmatched.

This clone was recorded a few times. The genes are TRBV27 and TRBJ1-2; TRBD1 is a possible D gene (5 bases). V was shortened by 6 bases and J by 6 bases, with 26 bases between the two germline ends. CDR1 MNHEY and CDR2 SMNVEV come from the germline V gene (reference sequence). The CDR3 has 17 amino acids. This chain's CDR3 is CASRPPRGAGKEDGYTF. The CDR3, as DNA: TGTGCCAGCAGACCACCCCGCGGGGCAGGGAAGGAGGATGGCTACACCTTC.

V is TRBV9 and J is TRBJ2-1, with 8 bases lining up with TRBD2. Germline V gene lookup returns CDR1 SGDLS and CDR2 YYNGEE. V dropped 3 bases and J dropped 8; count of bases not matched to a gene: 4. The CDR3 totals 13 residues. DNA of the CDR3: TGTGCCAGCAGCGAAGGACTAGCCTATGAGCAGTTCTTC. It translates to CASSEGLAYEQFF.

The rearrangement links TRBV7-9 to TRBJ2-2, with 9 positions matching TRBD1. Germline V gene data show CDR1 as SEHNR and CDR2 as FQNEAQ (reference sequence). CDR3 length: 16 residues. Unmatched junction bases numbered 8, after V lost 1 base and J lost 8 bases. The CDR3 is CASSLGGQGKSGELFF. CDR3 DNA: TGTGCCAGCAGCTTAGGAGGACAGGGGAAGTCTGGGGAGCTGTTTTTT.

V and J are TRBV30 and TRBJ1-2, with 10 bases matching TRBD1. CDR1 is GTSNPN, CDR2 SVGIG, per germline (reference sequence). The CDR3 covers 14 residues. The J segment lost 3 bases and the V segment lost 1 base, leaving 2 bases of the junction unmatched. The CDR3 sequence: CAWSGDRGDYGYTF. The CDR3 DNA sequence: TGTGCCTGGAGTGGGGACAGGGGTGACTATGGCTACACCTTC.

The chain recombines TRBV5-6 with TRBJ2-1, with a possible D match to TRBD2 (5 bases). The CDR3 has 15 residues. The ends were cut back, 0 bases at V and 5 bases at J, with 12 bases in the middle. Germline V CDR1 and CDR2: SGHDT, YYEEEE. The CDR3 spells CASSLAGLLDNEQFF. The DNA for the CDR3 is TGTGCCAGCAGCTTGGCTGGACTTCTGGACAATGAGCAGTTCTTC.

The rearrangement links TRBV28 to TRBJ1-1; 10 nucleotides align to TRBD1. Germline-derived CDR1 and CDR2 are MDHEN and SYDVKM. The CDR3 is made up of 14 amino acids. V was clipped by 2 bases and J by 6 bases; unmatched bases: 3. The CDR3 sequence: CASSLLGQGAEAFF. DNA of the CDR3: TGTGCCAGCAGTTTACTCGGACAGGGGGCTGAAGCTTTCTTT.

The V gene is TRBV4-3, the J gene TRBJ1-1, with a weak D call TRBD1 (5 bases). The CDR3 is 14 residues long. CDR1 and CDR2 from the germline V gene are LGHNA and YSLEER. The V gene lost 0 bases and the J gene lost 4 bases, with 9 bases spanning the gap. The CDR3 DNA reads TGCGCCAGCAGCCAAGATAGGGGTGGCACTGAAGCTTTCTTT. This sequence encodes CASSQDRGGTEAFF.

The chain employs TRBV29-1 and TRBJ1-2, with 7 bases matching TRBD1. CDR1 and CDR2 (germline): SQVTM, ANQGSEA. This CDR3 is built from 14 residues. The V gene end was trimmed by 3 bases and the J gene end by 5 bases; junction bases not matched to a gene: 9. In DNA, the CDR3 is TGCAGCGTTGAGGGGGCAGGGGGTATTTATGGCTACACCTTC. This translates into CSVEGAGGIYGYTF.

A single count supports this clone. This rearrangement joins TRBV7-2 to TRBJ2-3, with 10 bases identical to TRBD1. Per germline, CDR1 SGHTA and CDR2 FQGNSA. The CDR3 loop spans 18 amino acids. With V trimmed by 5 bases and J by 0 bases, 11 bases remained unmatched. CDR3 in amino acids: CASSPQPGQGLSTDTQYF. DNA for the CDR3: TGTGCCAGCAGCCCCCAACCGGGACAGGGGTTAAGCACAGATACGCAGTATTTT.

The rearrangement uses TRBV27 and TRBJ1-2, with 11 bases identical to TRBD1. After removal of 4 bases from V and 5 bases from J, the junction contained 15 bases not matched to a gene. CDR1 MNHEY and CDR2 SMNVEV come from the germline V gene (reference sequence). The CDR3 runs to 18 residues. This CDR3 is CASSSRGGTGGSGYGYTF. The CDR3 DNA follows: TGTGCCAGCAGTTCCCGGGGGGGGACAGGGGGTTCAGGGTATGGCTACACCTTC.